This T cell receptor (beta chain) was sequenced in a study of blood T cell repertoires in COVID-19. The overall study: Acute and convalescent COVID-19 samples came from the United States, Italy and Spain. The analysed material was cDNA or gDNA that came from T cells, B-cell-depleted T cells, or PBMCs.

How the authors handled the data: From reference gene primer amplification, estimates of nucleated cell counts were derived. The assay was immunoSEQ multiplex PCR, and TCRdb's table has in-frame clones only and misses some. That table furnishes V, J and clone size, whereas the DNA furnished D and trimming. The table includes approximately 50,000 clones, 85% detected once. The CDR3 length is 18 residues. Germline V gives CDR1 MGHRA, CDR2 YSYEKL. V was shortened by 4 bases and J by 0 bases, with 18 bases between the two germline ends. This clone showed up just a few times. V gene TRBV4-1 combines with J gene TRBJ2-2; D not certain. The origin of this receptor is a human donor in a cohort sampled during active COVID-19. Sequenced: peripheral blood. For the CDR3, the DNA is TGCGCCAGCAGCCTATGGATCGTCGCGGAACCGAACACCGGGGAGCTGTTTTTT. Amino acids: CASSLWIVAEPNTGELFF.